This entry is about one TCR beta chain. Its cognate antigen is unknown. The sample originates from a study of T cells in Graves' hyperthyroidism and ophthalmopathy. The wider study: The blood sample was taken at first diagnosis, before treatment began. Findings of the study overall: Most thyroid clonotypes expanded above 0.001 appeared in blood too.

Regions amplified from RNA transcripts were the TCR beta CDR3 regions. The HTBI primer set drove a first-round RT-PCR of the TCR CDR3. MiXCR was run by TCRdb on the multiplex PCR reads, yielding one entry per CDR3 protein. The data show roughly 800,000 distinct CDR3 sequences, around 39% seen once. Absence of ophthalmopathy progression within 18 months defined stable Graves' hyperthyroidism. This CDR3 is built from 16 residues. The V gene's germline CDR1 is SQVTM and CDR2 ANQGSEA. With 5 bases clipped from V and 4 bases from J, the junction kept 14 bases outside the gene matches. The V and J genes are TRBV29-1 and TRBJ2-7; 10 bases are a match to TRBD2. The sequencing input was blood. The receptor's source is a man between 18 and 29 years old with Graves' hyperthyroidism. The CDR3 DNA reads TGCAGCGTTTGTGTTGGGGGGGGACTAGCGATATACGAGCAGTACTTC. It translates to CSVCVGGGLAIYEQYF.